This T cell receptor beta chain stems from a study of cytomegalovirus exposure and HLA in healthy donors. As for the study in general: Earlier work reported approximately 110 million unique TCR beta sequences from 150 million to 200 million T cells.

PCR amplification relied on 60 Vbeta primers (plus 13 Jbeta primers). TCRdb keeps only in-frame clones here, not all; method: immunoSEQ multiplex PCR. In the table there are some 200,000 clones, around 85% of which are singletons. The germline V gene has CDR1 SGHKS and CDR2 YYEKEE (reference sequence). The CDR3 is 16 amino acids. V dropped 0 bases and J dropped 1 base, with 8 bases sitting between them. Whole-study findings and limits: V- and J-gene trimming of TCR beta was linked (in a later analysis) to a missense DCLRE1C variant. Cytomegalovirus association was listed for about 180 TCR beta chains.

On this clone: What it binds is not known.

V is TRBV5-5 and J is TRBJ2-6, with D maybe TRBD2 (5 bases). The clonotype comes from a girl aged 2-10 years in good health and CMV-seronegative. Sequences were obtained from PBMCs. CDR3 residues: CASSLGPGSGANVLTF. The CDR3 bases are TGTGCCAGCAGCTTGGGTCCGGGATCTGGGGCCAACGTCCTGACTTTC.